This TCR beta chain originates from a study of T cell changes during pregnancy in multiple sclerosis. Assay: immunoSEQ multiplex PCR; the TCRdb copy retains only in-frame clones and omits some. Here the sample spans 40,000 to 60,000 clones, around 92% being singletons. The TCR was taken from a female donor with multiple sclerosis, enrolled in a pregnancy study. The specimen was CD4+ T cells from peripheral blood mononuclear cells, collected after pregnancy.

CDR3 coding DNA: TGCGCCAGCAGCGTTCGGACTAGCGGAAGCACAGATACGCAGTATTTT. This sequence encodes CASSVRTSGSTDTQYF. The genes are TRBV5-1 and TRBJ2-3, with 10 bases matching TRBD2. The CDR3 covers 16 residues. Germline lookup yields CDR1 SGHRS and CDR2 YFSETQ. V lost 4 bases to trimming and J lost 0 bases; unmatched junction nucleotides: 5.